Listed below are T cell receptor beta chains from one sample, sequenced in a study of shared T cell receptors in the human thymus. Some clones are missing from TCRdb's copy, which holds only in-frame ones; the method was immunoSEQ multiplex PCR. The sample lists more than 300,000 clones; roughly 94% were seen once. Source material: thymocytes. The receptors were sampled from a human donor. CDR3s include the opening cysteine and the closing phenylalanine or tryptophan. Fields, in order: CDR3 protein, CDR3 DNA, clone size, J gene, V gene, D gene. D genes are given only for firm matches. A clone size is listed for some rows: how often the clone was seen (once, few, many), or a class if it is expanded.

CDR3 protein: CASSLSVTGGMETQYF
CDR3 DNA: TGTGCCAGCAGTTTATCCGTGACAGGGGGAATGGAGACCCAGTACTTC
clone size: -
J gene: TRBJ2-5
V gene: TRBV27
D gene: TRBD1

CDR3 protein: CASSQDRSRDYSYEQYF
CDR3 DNA: TGTGCCAGCAGCCAAGACAGATCCCGGGACTATTCCTACGAGCAGTACTTC
clone size: -
J gene: TRBJ2-7
V gene: TRBV4-2
D gene: TRBD2

CDR3 protein: CASSPPGYEQYF
CDR3 DNA: TGTGCCAGCAGCCCGCCGGGCTACGAGCAGTACTTC
clone size: -
J gene: TRBJ2-7
V gene: TRBV7-9
D gene: -

CDR3 protein: CAISNTGGREAFF
CDR3 DNA: TGTGCCATCAGTAATACAGGGGGGAGAGAAGCTTTCTTT
clone size: -
J gene: TRBJ1-1
V gene: TRBV10-3
D gene: TRBD1

CDR3 protein: CASSILFISLETQYF
CDR3 DNA: TGTGCCAGCAGTATTCTTTTTATTAGCCTAGAGACCCAGTACTTC
clone size: -
J gene: TRBJ2-5
V gene: TRBV6-6
D gene: -

CDR3 protein: CASSPTGSGANVLTF
CDR3 DNA: TGCGCCAGCAGCCCGACAGGGTCTGGGGCCAACGTCCTGACTTTC
clone size: -
J gene: TRBJ2-6
V gene: TRBV5-1
D gene: TRBD1

CDR3 protein: CASSLAFGGFDYEQYF
CDR3 DNA: TGTGCCAGCAGCTTAGCGTTCGGGGGATTTGACTACGAGCAGTACTTC
clone size: -
J gene: TRBJ2-7
V gene: TRBV11-2
D gene: -

CDR3 protein: CAISGLAGYNEQFF
CDR3 DNA: TGTGCCATCAGCGGACTAGCGGGATACAATGAGCAGTTCTTC
clone size: once
J gene: TRBJ2-1
V gene: TRBV10-3
D gene: TRBD2

CDR3 protein: CASSPLRGMDTEAFF
CDR3 DNA: TGTGCCAGCTCACCGCTGAGGGGGATGGACACTGAAGCTTTCTTT
clone size: few
J gene: TRBJ1-1
V gene: TRBV18
D gene: -

CDR3 protein: CASSLWEGRADTQYF
CDR3 DNA: TGTGCCAGCAGCCTGTGGGAGGGCCGGGCAGATACGCAGTATTTT
clone size: -
J gene: TRBJ2-3
V gene: TRBV4-2
D gene: TRBD2

CDR3 protein: CASSHPRLAGETDTQYF
CDR3 DNA: TGTGCCAGCAGTCACCCCCGACTAGCGGGAGAAACAGATACGCAGTATTTT
clone size: -
J gene: TRBJ2-3
V gene: TRBV27
D gene: TRBD2

CDR3 protein: CASSIETDRNEQFF
CDR3 DNA: TGTGCCAGTAGTATAGAGACGGACAGAAATGAGCAGTTCTTC
clone size: -
J gene: TRBJ2-1
V gene: TRBV19
D gene: -

CDR3 protein: CASSPREGRNTGELFF
CDR3 DNA: TGTGCCAGCAGCCCACGGGAGGGGCGGAACACCGGGGAGCTGTTTTTT
clone size: -
J gene: TRBJ2-2
V gene: TRBV7-9
D gene: TRBD2

CDR3 protein: CASIPNGGEEQYF
CDR3 DNA: TGTGCCAGCATCCCAAATGGAGGGGAAGAGCAGTACTTC
clone size: -
J gene: TRBJ2-7
V gene: TRBV11-2
D gene: -

CDR3 protein: CASSLAGGYEQYF
CDR3 DNA: TGTGCCAGCTCACTAGCGGGAGGTTACGAGCAGTACTTC
clone size: -
J gene: TRBJ2-7
V gene: TRBV18
D gene: TRBD2

CDR3 protein: CASSSATNEKLFF
CDR3 DNA: TGTGCCAGCAGCTCGGCAACTAATGAAAAACTGTTTTTT
clone size: -
J gene: TRBJ1-4
V gene: TRBV7-9
D gene: -

CDR3 protein: CASSLVLVRSYGYTF
CDR3 DNA: TGTGCCAGCAGCTTAGTTCTCGTCCGTAGCTATGGCTACACCTTC
clone size: -
J gene: TRBJ1-2
V gene: TRBV7-9
D gene: -

CDR3 protein: CAISATGTLNQPQHF
CDR3 DNA: TGTGCCATCAGTGCCACAGGGACTCTTAATCAGCCCCAGCATTTT
clone size: -
J gene: TRBJ1-5
V gene: TRBV10-3
D gene: -

CDR3 protein: CASSSLGTRGNEQFF
CDR3 DNA: TGTGCCAGCAGTTCCCTCGGGACTAGAGGGAATGAGCAGTTCTTC
clone size: -
J gene: TRBJ2-1
V gene: TRBV6-6
D gene: TRBD2

CDR3 protein: CASSFHSGVYNEQFF
CDR3 DNA: TGTGCCAGCAGTTTCCATTCAGGGGTATACAATGAGCAGTTCTTC
clone size: -
J gene: TRBJ2-1
V gene: TRBV28
D gene: -

CDR3 protein: CASSSTSYEQYF
CDR3 DNA: TGTGCCAGCAGCTCCACATCCTACGAGCAGTACTTC
clone size: -
J gene: TRBJ2-7
V gene: TRBV5-4
D gene: -

CDR3 protein: CASSLGKAGGSYNEQFF
CDR3 DNA: TGTGCCAGCAGTTTAGGCAAGGCGGGGGGCTCCTACAATGAGCAGTTCTTC
clone size: -
J gene: TRBJ2-1
V gene: TRBV28
D gene: TRBD2